This record covers a single T cell receptor (beta chain). It has no known antigen specificity. Within one base of it there is no much larger clone, and no base qualities were kept. This sample is drawn from a study of blood T cell repertoires in COVID-19 (dated by TCRdb to 2020 to 2022). Looking at the study overall: Samples from collaborators originated in the United States, Italy and Spain and spanned both the acute and convalescent phases of COVID-19. HLA class I and class II types, where available, came from metadata supplied by the sample provider rather than from assay-based typing. The sample metadata nearly always contained a de-identified subject ID, COVID-19 status, age in years and sex. Samples were obtained from the ongoing ImmuneRACE study (first 160 participants) and from 1,200 or so subjects provided by 6 global collaborators. The repertoires were released in a freely available public database meant as a resource for research on the immune response to SARS-CoV-2. Deeply sampled blood TCRbeta repertoires from subjects exposed to, actively infected with, or recovered from COVID-19 were included in the dataset. The material from the prospective study consisted of cDNA or gDNA derived from T cells, B-cell-depleted T cells, or PBMCs. Findings and caveats that apply to the study as a whole: Clinical and demographic metadata were provided uncurated, with the amount varying by source and participant.

TCRbeta CDR3 regions were amplified from genomic DNA by means of the immunoSEQ Assay, a bias-controlled multiplex PCR. Regarding the original processing steps: The number of nucleated cells in each sample was estimated by amplification of reference gene primers within the assay. To quantify the absolute abundance of each unique TCRbeta CDR3 rearrangement, sequence reads were collapsed and filtered. For each sample, productive Simpson clonality was calculated as the square root of Simpson's diversity index over productive rearrangements. Sourced from immuneACCESS, this table was stored by TCRdb with only in-frame sequences that have V and J called. A share of the clones is absent; for the studies checked, an unresolved V gene accounts for under half, and the remainder has no known explanation. V, J and clone size are those of that table, while D and trimming were read from the DNA. Within this sample are tens of thousands of clones, with 80% to 90% of them counted one time only. The ten largest clones represent about 5.9% of the sample.

Collaborating institutions collected whole blood in K2EDTA tubes following their own protocols. For TCRbeta analysis, collaborators shipped samples as frozen whole blood, isolated PBMCs, or DNA extracted from either of those sample types. From a lookup of the germline V gene, CDR1 and CDR2 are SGHVS and FNYEAQ. The CDR3, from cysteine to phenylalanine, totals 10 residues. Kept here is only the CDR3 DNA, which spans 30 bases and is read in frame from base 1. The junction shows trimming of 8 bases on V and 5 bases on J, plus 6 bases between the germline ends. Sequencing was performed on peripheral blood. The rearranged segments are TRBV7-6 and TRBJ2-5; D gene: possibly TRBD1, on 6 matching bases. This TCR came from a woman of 80 years or more with active or convalescent COVID-19. Here is the DNA: TGTGCCAGCCAGGGGGAGACCCAGTACTTC. Its product reads: CASQGETQYF. Supplemented by the reference TRBV7-6 and TRBJ2-5 proteins around the CDR3, the complete variable domain is GAGVSQSPRYKVTKRGQDVALRCDPISGHVSLYWYRQALGQGPEFLTYFNYEAQQDKSGLPNDRFSAERPEGSISTLTIQRTEQRDSAMYRCASQGETQYFGPGTRLLVL.